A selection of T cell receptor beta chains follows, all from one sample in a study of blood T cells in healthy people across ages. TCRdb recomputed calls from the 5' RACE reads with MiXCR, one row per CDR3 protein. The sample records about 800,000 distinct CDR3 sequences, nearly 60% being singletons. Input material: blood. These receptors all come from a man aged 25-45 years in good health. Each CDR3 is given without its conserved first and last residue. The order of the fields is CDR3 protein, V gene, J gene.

CDR3: AGSRIWENTDTQY
V: TRBV4-2
J: TRBJ2-3

CDR3: ASSQEPGAAGGPQH
V: TRBV4-3
J: TRBJ1-5

CDR3: SVGGRDQPQH
V: TRBV29-1
J: TRBJ1-5

CDR3: ASNRSGIPMYNEQF
V: TRBV5-1
J: TRBJ2-1

CDR3: ASSPNAGSQDTQY
V: TRBV7-3
J: TRBJ2-3

CDR3: ASSFGQAPYEQY
V: TRBV5-1
J: TRBJ2-7

CDR3: SVVTTGYGTDTQY
V: TRBV29-1
J: TRBJ2-3

CDR3: ASSSSSGKAYEQY
V: TRBV5-4
J: TRBJ2-7

CDR3: ASSVASGATKVYNEQF
V: TRBV9
J: TRBJ2-1

CDR3: ASSVWDSYGYT
V: TRBV2
J: TRBJ1-2

CDR3: ASSQGTDISYEQY
V: TRBV4-3
J: TRBJ2-7

CDR3: ASSQDIPGGRYNEQF
V: TRBV4-3
J: TRBJ2-1

CDR3: ASTNGHEQY
V: TRBV6-5
J: TRBJ2-7

CDR3: SAYDIHSYEQY
V: TRBV20-1
J: TRBJ2-7

CDR3: ASSFRQVRTDTQY
V: TRBV5-1
J: TRBJ2-3

CDR3: ASSLWGAGDNEQF
V: TRBV28
J: TRBJ2-1

CDR3: ASKSGTGIETQY
V: TRBV27
J: TRBJ2-5

CDR3: ASRRAGSNEKLF
V: TRBV27
J: TRBJ1-4

CDR3: ATSRGASSDEQY
V: TRBV15
J: .

CDR3: SVPRITLSPDTQY
V: TRBV29-1
J: TRBJ2-3

CDR3: SVRPGANVLT
V: TRBV29-1
J: TRBJ2-6

CDR3: ASMPWRAKNIQY
V: TRBV5-8
J: TRBJ2-4

CDR3: ASKTSSGTQPQH
V: TRBV2
J: TRBJ1-5